This TCR beta chain appears in the sequencing data of a study of OX40 agonist ivuxolimab in advanced cancers. Study results and limitations: Expanded clones were, on average, more numerous in CD8+ T cells than in CD4+.

Points on this clone: Its antigen is currently unknown.

The CDR3 loop spans 14 amino acids. Germline CDR1 and CDR2: MNHEY and SMNVEV (reference sequence). V trimming: 6 bases; J trimming: 3 bases; junction bases outside the gene matches: 8. TCRdb keeps only in-frame clones here, not all; method: immunoSEQ multiplex PCR. The table has about 64,000 clones, roughly 80% seen once; the top ten hold around 2.1%. The input for sequencing was CD4+ or CD8+ T cells sorted from blood, taken in a trial of the OX40 agonist ivuxolimab. The J gene is TRBJ2-7, the V gene TRBV27; 7 positions agree with TRBD1. The source of this sequence is an adult with an advanced solid tumor such as melanoma, head and neck, liver or kidney cancer. This chain's CDR3 is CASRPQGVFYEQYF. In nucleotides, the CDR3 is TGTGCCAGCAGGCCTCAGGGGGTCTTCTACGAGCAGTACTTC.